This T cell receptor (beta chain) comes out of a study of cytomegalovirus exposure and HLA in healthy donors. The PCR had 60 Vbeta and 13 Jbeta primers. Repertoires were generated with immunoSEQ multiplex PCR, while TCRdb's copy carries only in-frame clones and drops some. The sample has roughly 250,000 clones, more than 55% seen once. The CDR3 runs to 15 residues. Germline CDR1 and CDR2: MDHEN and SYDVKM. V trimming: 5 bases; J trimming: 2 bases; junction bases outside the gene matches: 6. As for this clone: The target antigen is unknown.

Whole-study findings and limits: A later analysis linked a missense variant in DCLRE1C to the trimming of TCR beta V and J genes. Previously analyzed data showed that most TCR beta V segments were productive at a frequency of about 87% or about 30%. Highest at DRB1 and lowest at HLA-C, TCR association rates differed among HLA loci in a later analysis.

This TCR was sampled from a female donor in good health and CMV-seronegative. The chain has TRBV28 and TRBJ2-7, with TRBD2 matching 10 bases. The sequencing sample was made of PBMCs. The chain's CDR3 is CASSVRAGGAYEQYF. In nucleotides, the CDR3 is TGTGCCAGCAGTGTGAGAGCGGGGGGGGCCTACGAGCAGTACTTC. Variable domain in full (rest from reference TRBV28 and TRBJ2-7): DVKVTQSSRYLVKRTGEKVFLECVQDMDHENMFWYRQDPGLGLRLIYFSYDVKMKEKGDIPEGYSVSREKKERFSLILESASTNQTSMYLCASSVRAGGAYEQYFGPGTRLTVT.